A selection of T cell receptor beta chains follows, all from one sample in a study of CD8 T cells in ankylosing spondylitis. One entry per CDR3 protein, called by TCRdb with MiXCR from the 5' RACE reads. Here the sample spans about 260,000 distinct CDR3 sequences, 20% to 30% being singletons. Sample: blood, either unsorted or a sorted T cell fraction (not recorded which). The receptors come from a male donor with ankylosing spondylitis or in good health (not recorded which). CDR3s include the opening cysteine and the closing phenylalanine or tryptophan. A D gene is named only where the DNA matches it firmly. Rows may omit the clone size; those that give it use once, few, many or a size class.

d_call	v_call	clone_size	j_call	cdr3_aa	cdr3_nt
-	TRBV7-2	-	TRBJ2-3	CASSIWGDPEDTQYF	TGTGCCAGCAGCATCTGGGGGGACCCGGAGGATACGCAGTATTTT
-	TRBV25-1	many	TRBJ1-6	CASSETGLSPLHF	TGTGCCAGCAGTGAAACAGGGCTTTCACCCCTCCACTTT
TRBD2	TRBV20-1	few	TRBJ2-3	CSARDPNRGEVSDTQYF	TGCAGTGCTAGAGACCCAAACCGGGGGGAAGTCTCGGATACGCAGTATTTT
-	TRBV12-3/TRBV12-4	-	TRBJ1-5	CASSYQTVQPQHF	TGTGCCAGCAGTTACCAGACGGTACAGCCCCAGCATTTT
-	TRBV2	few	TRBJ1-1	CASSEGWAGAFF	TGTGCCAGCAGTGAAGGCTGGGCCGGAGCTTTCTTT
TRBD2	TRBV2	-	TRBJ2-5	CASNEGLAGGPQYF	TGTGCCAGCAATGAGGGACTAGCGGGGGGACCGCAGTACTTC
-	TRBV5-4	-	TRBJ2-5	CASSSKGQGETQYF	TGTGCCAGCAGCTCGAAAGGGCAGGGAGAGACCCAGTACTTC
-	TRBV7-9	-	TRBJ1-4	CASSSKEREKLFF	TGTGCCAGCAGCTCGAAGGAGAGGGAAAAACTGTTTTTT
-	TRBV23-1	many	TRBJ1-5	CATKEQPQHF	TGCGCCACCAAAGAGCAGCCCCAGCATTTT
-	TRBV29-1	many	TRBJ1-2	CSVQTGLYGYTF	TGCAGCGTCCAAACAGGGTTGTATGGCTACACCTTC
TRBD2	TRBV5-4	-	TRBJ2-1	CASSKPAGAYNEQFF	TGTGCCAGCAGCAAGCCAGCGGGGGCCTACAATGAGCAGTTCTTC
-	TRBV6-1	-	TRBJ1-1	CASQGRTEAFF	TGTGCCAGCCAAGGACGGACTGAAGCTTTCTTT
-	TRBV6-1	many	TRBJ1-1	CATRRGGNTEAFF	TGTGCCACCCGAAGGGGGGGGAACACTGAAGCTTTCTTT
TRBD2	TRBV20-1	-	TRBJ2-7	CSAREGLAREQYF	TGCAGTGCTAGAGAGGGACTAGCACGCGAGCAGTACTTC
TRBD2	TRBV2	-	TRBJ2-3	CASSGRGTSGRYTDTQYF	TGTGCCAGCAGTGGCCGAGGGACTAGCGGCCGTTACACAGATACGCAGTATTTT
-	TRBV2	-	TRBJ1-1	CASSSGPDTEAFF	TGTGCCAGCAGTTCGGGTCCTGACACTGAAGCTTTCTTT
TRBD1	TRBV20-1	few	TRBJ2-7	CSASDRGPYEQYF	TGCAGTGCTTCCGACAGGGGCCCCTACGAGCAGTACTTC
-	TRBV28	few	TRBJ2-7	CASTRSGPAYEQYF	TGTGCCAGCACCCGGTCCGGACCTGCCTACGAGCAGTACTTC
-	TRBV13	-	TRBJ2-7	CASSPNRDPSYEQYF	TGTGCCAGCAGCCCTAACCGGGACCCCTCCTACGAGCAGTACTTC
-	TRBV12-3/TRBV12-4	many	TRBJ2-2	CASRAGNTGELFF	TGTGCCAGCAGAGCAGGGAACACCGGGGAGCTGTTTTTT
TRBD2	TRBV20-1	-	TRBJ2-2	CSARVGTSGTGELFF	TGCAGTGCTAGAGTTGGGACTAGCGGGACCGGGGAGCTGTTTTTT
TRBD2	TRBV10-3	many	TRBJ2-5	CAISEKSGGFRETQYF	TGTGCCATCAGTGAGAAAAGCGGGGGTTTTAGAGAGACCCAGTACTTC
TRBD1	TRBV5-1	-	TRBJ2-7	CASSYGQGTGEQYF	TGCGCCAGCAGCTACGGACAGGGGACGGGGGAGCAGTACTTC
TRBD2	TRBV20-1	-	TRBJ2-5	CSASRLAGGRGRETQYF	TGCAGTGCTAGTCGGCTAGCGGGGGGCCGGGGAAGGGAGACCCAGTACTTC
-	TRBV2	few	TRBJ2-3	CASREERLADTQYF	TGTGCCAGCCGAGAAGAGCGATTGGCAGATACGCAGTATTTT
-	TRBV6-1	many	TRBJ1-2	CASRFTQGIGGYTF	TGTGCCAGCAGGTTCACCCAGGGGATTGGAGGCTACACCTTC
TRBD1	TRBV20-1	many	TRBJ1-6	CSATRDRVNSPLHF	TGCAGTGCTACCCGGGACAGGGTTAATTCACCCCTCCACTTT
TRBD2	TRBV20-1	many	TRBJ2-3	CSARDSSSGSDTQYF	TGCAGTGCTAGAGATTCTTCTAGCGGTTCAGATACGCAGTATTTT
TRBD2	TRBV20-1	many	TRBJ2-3	CSARDLLAGGHTDTQYF	TGCAGTGCTAGAGATCTTCTAGCGGGGGGCCACACAGATACGCAGTATTTT
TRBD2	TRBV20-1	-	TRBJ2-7	CSASETSGAYEQYF	TGCAGTGCTAGTGAAACTAGCGGGGCTTACGAGCAGTACTTC
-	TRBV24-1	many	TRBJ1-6	CATSDPTEEGSPLHF	TGTGCCACCAGTGACCCCACAGAGGAAGGATCACCCCTCCACTTT
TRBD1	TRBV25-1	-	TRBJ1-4	CASSRTGKGKLFF	TGTGCCAGCAGTCGGACAGGGAAGGGAAAACTGTTTTTT
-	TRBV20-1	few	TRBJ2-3	CSARGSRGGIGTQYF	TGCAGTGCTAGAGGTTCGAGGGGCGGTATTGGTACGCAGTATTTT
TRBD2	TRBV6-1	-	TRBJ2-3	CASSVGVGLADTQYF	TGTGCCAGCAGTGTCGGAGTGGGACTAGCGGATACGCAGTATTTT
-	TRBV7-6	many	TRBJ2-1	CASSSPFTRTPHNEQFF	TGTGCCAGCAGCTCCCCTTTTACTAGAACTCCGCACAATGAGCAGTTCTTC
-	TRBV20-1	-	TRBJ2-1	CSASPGGRHEQFF	TGCAGTGCTAGTCCGGGGGGCCGCCATGAGCAGTTCTTC
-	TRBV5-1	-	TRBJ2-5	CASSLGRRAVGAGEETQYF	TGCGCCAGCAGCCTGGGTAGAAGAGCCGTAGGTGCTGGAGAAGAGACCCAGTACTTC
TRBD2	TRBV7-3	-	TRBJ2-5	CASSSSGEGTQYF	TGTGCCAGCAGCTCAAGTGGGGAGGGGACCCAGTACTTC
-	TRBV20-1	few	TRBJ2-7	CSTQRGFFAYEQYF	TGCAGTACCCAACGGGGGTTCTTTGCCTACGAGCAGTACTTC
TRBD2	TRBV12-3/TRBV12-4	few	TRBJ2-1	CASSLGTSGLGEQFF	TGTGCCAGCAGTCTGGGGACTAGCGGTCTCGGTGAGCAGTTCTTC
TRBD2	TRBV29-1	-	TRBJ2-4	CSADGLGEIQYF	TGCAGCGCAGACGGACTAGGAGAGATTCAGTACTTC
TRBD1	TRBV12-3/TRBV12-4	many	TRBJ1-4	CASSPRTGRKEKLFF	TGTGCCAGCAGCCCCCGGACAGGGCGGAAAGAAAAACTGTTTTTT
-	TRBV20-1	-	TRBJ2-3	CSARWGFPTDTQYF	TGCAGTGCTAGATGGGGATTCCCTACAGATACGCAGTATTTT
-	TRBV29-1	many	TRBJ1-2	CSVETGPNYGYTF	TGCAGCGTTGAAACCGGACCCAACTATGGCTACACCTTC
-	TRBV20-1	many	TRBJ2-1	CSARDRQGHNEQFF	TGCAGTGCTAGAGATCGGCAGGGACACAATGAGCAGTTCTTC
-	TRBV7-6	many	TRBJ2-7	CASSLEGRDWSYEQYF	TGTGCCAGCAGCTTAGAGGGACGGGACTGGTCCTACGAGCAGTACTTC
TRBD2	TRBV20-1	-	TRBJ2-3	CSARSGGFSTDTQYF	TGCAGTGCTAGATCGGGGGGGTTTAGCACAGATACGCAGTATTTT
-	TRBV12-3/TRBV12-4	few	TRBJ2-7	CASSLGIDYEQYF	TGTGCCAGCAGTTTAGGAATAGACTACGAGCAGTACTTC
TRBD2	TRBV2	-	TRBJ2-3	CASSSGGARADTQYF	TGTGCCAGTTCTAGCGGGGGGGCTAGGGCAGATACGCAGTATTTT
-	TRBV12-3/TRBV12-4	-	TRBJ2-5	CASSFGESETQYF	TGTGCCAGCAGTTTTGGGGAGAGTGAGACCCAGTACTTC